This TCR beta chain appears in the sequencing data of a study of radiation and T cells in renal cell carcinoma. The time point: blood 2 weeks post-SBRT. This sample's treatment: 15 Gy SBRT to primary tumor, nephrectomy 4 weeks later. This clone was recorded once. Trimming stripped 0 bases from V and 2 bases from J, with 10 bases between. Germline assignment: CDR1 MDHEN and CDR2 SYDVKM. The CDR3 loop spans 16 amino acids. Data came from immunoSEQ multiplex PCR; TCRdb stores just in-frame clones and leaves some out. The sample carries 70,000 or so clones, 82% recorded once. This chain uses TRBV28 with TRBJ2-2; D ambiguous. The specimen was blood, collected from a patient whose treatment included radiotherapy and nephrectomy. This sequence was found in a man aged 60-69 years with renal cell carcinoma. CDR3 protein: CASSLWGGENTGELFF. CDR3 coding DNA: TGTGCCAGCAGTTTATGGGGCGGAGAAAACACCGGGGAGCTGTTTTTT.